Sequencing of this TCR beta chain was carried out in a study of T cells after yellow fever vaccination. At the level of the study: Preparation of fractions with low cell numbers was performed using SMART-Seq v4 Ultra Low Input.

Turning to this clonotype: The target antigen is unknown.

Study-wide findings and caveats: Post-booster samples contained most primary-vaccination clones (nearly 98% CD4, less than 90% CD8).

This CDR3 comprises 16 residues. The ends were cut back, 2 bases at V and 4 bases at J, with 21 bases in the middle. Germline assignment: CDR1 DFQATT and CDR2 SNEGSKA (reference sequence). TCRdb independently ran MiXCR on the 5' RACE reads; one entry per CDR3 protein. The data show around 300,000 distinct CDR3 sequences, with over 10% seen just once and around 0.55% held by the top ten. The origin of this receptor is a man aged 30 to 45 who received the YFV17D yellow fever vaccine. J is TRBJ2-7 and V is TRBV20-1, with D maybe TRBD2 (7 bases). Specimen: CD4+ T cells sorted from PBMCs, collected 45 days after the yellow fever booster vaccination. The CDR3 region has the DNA TGCAGTGCTAGAAGGGGGGGTGCACGGGAGCATTACGAGCAGTACTTC. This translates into CSARRGGAREHYEQYF.